Listed below are T cell receptor beta chains from one sample, sequenced in a study of T-cell memory formation after mild COVID-19. TCRdb analysed the 5' RACE reads with MiXCR anew, one entry per CDR3 protein. The data hold roughly 160,000 distinct CDR3 sequences, with 10% to 15% observed a single time. The sequenced sample consisted of PBMCs or a T cell subset sorted from them (not recorded which). The receptor source for this set is a young man who had mild COVID-19 (a few samples of this study predate the infection). Cell type and time point are not known. Both conserved end residues are part of each CDR3. A D gene is named only where the DNA matches it firmly. Some rows have no size entry. The others give once, few or many, or a class for an expanded clone.

abundance: NA; v_gene: TRBV12-3/TRBV12-4; j_gene: TRBJ1-2; d_gene: NA; CDR3aa: CASSSGRGGYTF; CDR3nt: TGTGCCAGCAGCAGCGGGAGGGGAGGCTACACCTTC
abundance: few; v_gene: TRBV6-5; j_gene: TRBJ1-1; d_gene: NA; CDR3aa: CASSYSLAGRHTEAFF; CDR3nt: TGTGCCAGCAGTTACTCCTTAGCGGGACGTCACACTGAAGCTTTCTTT
abundance: many; v_gene: TRBV18; j_gene: TRBJ2-5; d_gene: NA; CDR3aa: CASSPDLQETQYF; CDR3nt: TGTGCCAGCTCACCGGACCTCCAAGAGACCCAGTACTTC
abundance: NA; v_gene: TRBV7-2; j_gene: TRBJ1-6; d_gene: NA; CDR3aa: CASSLYHDSPLHF; CDR3nt: TGTGCCAGCAGCTTATATCATGACTCACCCCTCCACTTT
abundance: many; v_gene: TRBV14; j_gene: TRBJ2-7; d_gene: TRBD1; CDR3aa: CASSQERQGEQYF; CDR3nt: TGTGCCAGCAGCCAAGAACGACAGGGAGAGCAGTACTTC
abundance: many; v_gene: TRBV7-9; j_gene: TRBJ2-5; d_gene: TRBD2; CDR3aa: CASSPTLSGTSGTRGAQYF; CDR3nt: TGTGCCAGCAGCCCCACCCTCTCCGGGACTAGCGGGACAAGGGGGGCCCAGTACTTC
abundance: few; v_gene: TRBV5-1; j_gene: TRBJ2-7; d_gene: NA; CDR3aa: CASSLGGDTSEQYF; CDR3nt: TGCGCCAGCAGCTTGGGGGGGGACACCTCCGAGCAGTACTTC
abundance: NA; v_gene: TRBV12-3/TRBV12-4; j_gene: TRBJ1-1; d_gene: NA; CDR3aa: CASRRRHNTEAFF; CDR3nt: TGTGCCAGCAGGAGACGACACAACACTGAAGCTTTCTTT
abundance: few; v_gene: TRBV4-3; j_gene: TRBJ2-5; d_gene: TRBD1; CDR3aa: CASSLGTGGEGETQYF; CDR3nt: TGCGCCAGCAGCCTCGGGACAGGGGGCGAAGGAGAGACCCAGTACTTC
abundance: few; v_gene: TRBV5-1; j_gene: TRBJ1-5; d_gene: NA; CDR3aa: CASSLDPTGNQPQHF; CDR3nt: TGCGCCAGCAGCTTGGACCCCACAGGGAATCAGCCCCAGCATTTT
abundance: once; v_gene: TRBV11-2; j_gene: TRBJ2-3; d_gene: TRBD2; CDR3aa: CASRTGRGGADTQYF; CDR3nt: TGTGCCAGCAGAACAGGTCGCGGGGGGGCAGATACGCAGTATTTT
abundance: few; v_gene: TRBV7-2; j_gene: TRBJ1-3; d_gene: NA; CDR3aa: CASSLDVGTIYF; CDR3nt: TGTGCCAGCAGCTTAGATGTGGGCACCATATATTTT
abundance: NA; v_gene: TRBV4-2; j_gene: TRBJ1-2; d_gene: NA; CDR3aa: CASSQDFTNAALNYGYTF; CDR3nt: TGTGCCAGCAGCCAAGATTTTACGAACGCGGCGCTGAACTATGGCTACACCTTC
abundance: NA; v_gene: TRBV20-1; j_gene: TRBJ2-2; d_gene: TRBD2; CDR3aa: CSARDGTRRAGELFF; CDR3nt: TGCAGTGCTAGAGATGGGACTAGGAGGGCCGGGGAGCTGTTTTTT
abundance: NA; v_gene: TRBV18; j_gene: TRBJ1-1; d_gene: NA; CDR3aa: CASSPFRGESEAFF; CDR3nt: TGTGCCAGCTCACCTTTCCGGGGGGAGTCTGAAGCTTTCTTT
abundance: few; v_gene: TRBV12-3/TRBV12-4; j_gene: TRBJ2-3; d_gene: TRBD1; CDR3aa: CASRQGPYGASTDTQYF; CDR3nt: TGTGCCAGCAGACAGGGGCCCTATGGGGCGAGCACAGATACGCAGTATTTT
abundance: NA; v_gene: TRBV4-3; j_gene: TRBJ2-1; d_gene: NA; CDR3aa: CASSQVSSDNEQFF; CDR3nt: TGCGCCAGCAGCCAAGTCAGCAGCGACAATGAGCAGTTCTTC
abundance: many; v_gene: TRBV29-1; j_gene: TRBJ2-3; d_gene: NA; CDR3aa: CSVRPGNTQYF; CDR3nt: TGCAGCGTCCGACCAGGGAATACGCAGTATTTT
abundance: NA; v_gene: TRBV2; j_gene: TRBJ2-4; d_gene: TRBD1; CDR3aa: CASFIGQGTPEYF; CDR3nt: TGTGCCAGCTTCATAGGACAGGGGACGCCCGAGTACTTC
abundance: NA; v_gene: TRBV5-1; j_gene: TRBJ2-7; d_gene: NA; CDR3aa: CASSPPPGLHYEQYF; CDR3nt: TGCGCCAGCAGCCCTCCGCCGGGACTGCACTACGAGCAGTACTTC
abundance: few; v_gene: TRBV6-2/TRBV6-3; j_gene: TRBJ2-2; d_gene: NA; CDR3aa: CASSYGTAPAGELFF; CDR3nt: TGTGCCAGCAGTTACGGGACGGCCCCCGCCGGGGAGCTGTTTTTT
abundance: few; v_gene: TRBV7-9; j_gene: TRBJ1-2; d_gene: NA; CDR3aa: CASSLATTNYGYTF; CDR3nt: TGTGCCAGCAGCTTAGCGACAACGAACTATGGCTACACCTTC
abundance: few; v_gene: TRBV6-2/TRBV6-3; j_gene: TRBJ2-3; d_gene: NA; CDR3aa: CASHVKGPRTDTQYF; CDR3nt: TGTGCCAGCCACGTCAAGGGACCTCGCACAGATACGCAGTATTTT
abundance: few; v_gene: TRBV20-1; j_gene: TRBJ1-2; d_gene: NA; CDR3aa: CSARGLGQGGYGYTF; CDR3nt: TGCAGTGCTAGAGGACTGGGGCAGGGAGGGTATGGCTACACCTTC
abundance: NA; v_gene: TRBV30; j_gene: TRBJ2-2; d_gene: TRBD2; CDR3aa: CAWAPERGADTGELFF; CDR3nt: TGTGCCTGGGCCCCGGAGCGGGGCGCCGACACCGGGGAGCTGTTTTTT
abundance: NA; v_gene: TRBV18; j_gene: TRBJ1-2; d_gene: NA; CDR3aa: CASSPGGDYGYTF; CDR3nt: TGTGCCAGCTCACCAGGGGGGGACTATGGCTACACCTTC
abundance: NA; v_gene: TRBV12-3/TRBV12-4; j_gene: TRBJ1-4; d_gene: NA; CDR3aa: CASSWGVTNEKLFF; CDR3nt: TGTGCCAGCAGTTGGGGTGTCACTAATGAAAAACTGTTTTTT
abundance: NA; v_gene: TRBV11-1; j_gene: TRBJ2-7; d_gene: NA; CDR3aa: CASSFRGGIYEQYF; CDR3nt: TGTGCCAGCAGCTTCCGCGGGGGCATCTACGAGCAGTACTTC
abundance: few; v_gene: TRBV7-2; j_gene: TRBJ2-5; d_gene: NA; CDR3aa: CASNHRGGEQGTQYF; CDR3nt: TGTGCCAGCAACCACAGGGGGGGGGAGCAGGGGACCCAGTACTTC